A selection of T cell receptor beta chains follows, all from one sample in a study of T cells in narcolepsy. Assay used: immunoSEQ multiplex PCR; TCRdb lists only in-frame clones, some missing. The sample consists of about 33,000 clones, approximately 87% of them appearing once. Sequencing was done on a sample of CD45RA- memory CD4+ T cells from PBMCs. The receptors stem from a human donor with narcolepsy. Both conserved end residues are part of each CDR3. A D gene is named only where the DNA matches it firmly. Size tells how often a clone was seen (once, few, many) or the class of an expanded clone, and some rows leave it out.

J: TRBJ1-1
size: -
V: TRBV6-1
D: TRBD1
DNA: TGTGCCAGCAGTGACAGGGGGATTGTCAGCACTGAAGCTTTCTTT
CDR3: CASSDRGIVSTEAFF

J: TRBJ1-3
size: -
V: TRBV11-2
D: -
DNA: TGTGCCAGCACCAAGGGAGGGTCTGGAAACACCATATATTTT
CDR3: CASTKGGSGNTIYF

J: TRBJ2-3
size: -
V: TRBV7-8
D: -
DNA: TGTGCCAGCAGCTTATTACCAGATACGCAGTATTTT
CDR3: CASSLLPDTQYF

J: TRBJ1-1
size: -
V: TRBV10-2
D: -
DNA: TGCGCCAGCAACCCGGGCAGTACGGGGGTAGCTTTCTTT
CDR3: CASNPGSTGVAFF

J: TRBJ1-5
size: -
V: TRBV23-1
D: -
DNA: TGCGCCAGCAGTCAATCGAAGGGCCAAGATAGCAATCAGCCCCAGCATTTT
CDR3: CASSQSKGQDSNQPQHF

J: TRBJ1-1
size: -
V: TRBV7-8
D: -
DNA: TGTGCCAGCAGCTCCACGACAGATTTAACTTTCTTT
CDR3: CASSSTTDLTFF

J: TRBJ2-7
size: -
V: TRBV7-6
D: TRBD1
DNA: TGTGCCAGCAGCCCTTCTGCCGACAGGGGCGACGAGCAGTACTTC
CDR3: CASSPSADRGDEQYF

J: TRBJ2-6
size: few
V: TRBV2
D: -
DNA: TGTGCCAGCAGGGGCGGGGACTCTGGGGCCAACGTCCTGACTTTC
CDR3: CASRGGDSGANVLTF

J: TRBJ1-5
size: -
V: TRBV5-8
D: -
DNA: TGTGCCAGCAGCTTGGCTCCCAATCAGCCCCAGCATTTT
CDR3: CASSLAPNQPQHF

J: TRBJ2-7
size: -
V: TRBV28
D: TRBD2
DNA: TGTGCCAGCCAAGCGGGGAGACGATACGAGCAGTACTTC
CDR3: CASQAGRRYEQYF

J: TRBJ1-1
size: -
V: TRBV6-6
D: -
DNA: TGTGCCAGCAGTTACGCTGAGGTGAACACTGAAGCTTTCTTT
CDR3: CASSYAEVNTEAFF

J: TRBJ1-5
size: -
V: TRBV10-3
D: TRBD1
DNA: TGTGCCATCAGTGAGGGGACAGGGATCCGGCAGCCCCAGCATTTT
CDR3: CAISEGTGIRQPQHF

J: TRBJ2-3
size: -
V: TRBV19
D: TRBD2
DNA: TGTGCCAGTAGGACTAGCGGCCGGGGGACAGATACGCAGTATTTT
CDR3: CASRTSGRGTDTQYF

J: TRBJ2-2
size: -
V: TRBV15
D: TRBD2
DNA: TGTGCCACCAGCAGGCCACAGATCGGAGTGAGCGGGACCACCGGGGAGCTGTTTTTT
CDR3: CATSRPQIGVSGTTGELFF

J: TRBJ1-1
size: -
V: TRBV10-3
D: TRBD1
DNA: TGTGCCATCAGGGATATAGGGGGCAGGTTGAACACTGAAGCTTTCTTT
CDR3: CAIRDIGGRLNTEAFF

J: TRBJ1-3
size: -
V: TRBV7-2
D: TRBD1
DNA: TGTGCCAGCAGCTTAGCGGTAGGGACAGCTGGAAACACCATATATTTT
CDR3: CASSLAVGTAGNTIYF

J: TRBJ1-2
size: -
V: TRBV28
D: TRBD1
DNA: TGTGCCAGCAGTTTAAGGGACAGCCGGTATGGCTACACCTTC
CDR3: CASSLRDSRYGYTF

J: TRBJ1-3
size: -
V: TRBV4-1
D: -
DNA: TGCGCCAGCAGCCCTCTGGGGGGGCCTGGAAACACCATATATTTT
CDR3: CASSPLGGPGNTIYF

J: TRBJ1-1
size: -
V: TRBV14
D: TRBD1
DNA: TGTGCCAGCAGCCGGGGCCTCGGGACAGCTCGGAACACTGAAGCTTTCTTT
CDR3: CASSRGLGTARNTEAFF

J: TRBJ2-2
size: -
V: TRBV14
D: -
DNA: TGTGCCAGCAGCCCCCGGACGGCCACCGGGGAGCTGTTTTTT
CDR3: CASSPRTATGELFF

J: TRBJ2-1
size: -
V: TRBV4-2
D: TRBD2
DNA: TGTGCCAGCAGCCACTGGCGGGGGGATTACAATGAGCAGTTCTTC
CDR3: CASSHWRGDYNEQFF

J: TRBJ1-1
size: -
V: TRBV2
D: -
DNA: TGTGCCAGCATTGCCGGGGGGGGAGAAGCTTTCTTT
CDR3: CASIAGGGEAFF

J: TRBJ2-7
size: medium-sized
V: TRBV28
D: -
DNA: TGTGCCAGCAGTTATGGTGGGGGAGACGGTTCCTACGAGCAGTACTTC
CDR3: CASSYGGGDGSYEQYF

J: TRBJ2-7
size: -
V: TRBV5-1
D: -
DNA: TGCGCCAGCAGCCCGGGCCTCCACTCCTACGAGCAGTACTTC
CDR3: CASSPGLHSYEQYF

J: TRBJ1-1
size: -
V: TRBV28
D: TRBD1
DNA: TGTGCCAGCAGGAGACAGGGTTCGAACACTGAAGCTTTCTTT
CDR3: CASRRQGSNTEAFF

J: TRBJ1-5
size: once
V: TRBV10-3
D: TRBD1
DNA: TGTGCCATCAGTGGGGGACAGCCACGTAGCAATCAGCCCCAGCATTTT
CDR3: CAISGGQPRSNQPQHF

J: TRBJ2-1
size: -
V: TRBV9
D: -
DNA: TGTGCCAGCAGCGGATCGGGGGTTGAGCAGTTCTTC
CDR3: CASSGSGVEQFF

J: TRBJ2-7
size: -
V: TRBV7-8
D: -
DNA: TGTGCCAGCAGCCGTCAGTCAGGGAGCTACGAGCAGTACTTC
CDR3: CASSRQSGSYEQYF

J: TRBJ2-7
size: -
V: TRBV6-1
D: -
DNA: TGTGCCACCGCGGGGGCAACAGACGAGCAGTACTTC
CDR3: CATAGATDEQYF

J: TRBJ1-5
size: -
V: TRBV28
D: TRBD1
DNA: TGTGCCAGCAGTTCTAGGGACAGGGAGGTGGGTCAGCCCCAGCATTTT
CDR3: CASSSRDREVGQPQHF

J: TRBJ1-6
size: -
V: TRBV30
D: -
DNA: TGTGCCTGGACGAGGGGAGGCAATTCACCCCTCCACTTT
CDR3: CAWTRGGNSPLHF

J: TRBJ2-4
size: -
V: TRBV11-2
D: -
DNA: TGTGCCAGCAGCTTAGCGGGAGTACTAGCCAAAAACATTCAGTACTTC
CDR3: CASSLAGVLAKNIQYF

J: TRBJ2-1
size: -
V: TRBV7-6
D: -
DNA: TGTGCCAGCAGCTCCTATGCGAATGAGCAGTTCTTC
CDR3: CASSSYANEQFF

J: TRBJ2-6
size: -
V: TRBV11-2
D: -
DNA: TGTGCCAGCAGCGCGTCCACGCGTCCGTCTGGGGCCAACGTCCTGACTTTC
CDR3: CASSASTRPSGANVLTF

J: TRBJ2-7
size: -
V: TRBV5-4
D: -
DNA: TGTGCCAGCAGCTCCGGGTCCCTAGATGTTTACGAGCAGTACTTC
CDR3: CASSSGSLDVYEQYF

J: TRBJ2-5
size: once
V: TRBV14
D: TRBD2
DNA: TGTGCCAGCAGCCACGGACTAGCGGGAGTAGAGACCCAGTACTTC
CDR3: CASSHGLAGVETQYF

J: TRBJ2-7
size: -
V: TRBV11-2
D: -
DNA: TGTGCCAGCAGCTTAGTTCAGGGAGGAAGGGGGAGCTCCTACGAGCAGTACTTC
CDR3: CASSLVQGGRGSSYEQYF

J: TRBJ2-7
size: -
V: TRBV5-8
D: -
DNA: TGTGCCAGCAGGCTTTTTGCGGGCCCAACAACTAGTGCTATCCACGAGCAGTACTTC
CDR3: CASRLFAGPTTSAIHEQYF

J: TRBJ2-3
size: -
V: TRBV7-2
D: -
DNA: TGTGCCAGCAGCTTAGCTGTACTGGCGAGCACAGATACGCAGTATTTT
CDR3: CASSLAVLASTDTQYF

J: TRBJ1-2
size: -
V: TRBV29-1
D: -
DNA: TGCAGCGTCCGGGGGGATCCCTATGGCTACACCTTC
CDR3: CSVRGDPYGYTF

J: TRBJ2-7
size: -
V: TRBV2
D: -
DNA: TGTGCCAGCAGTGTTTCCCTAGGAGTCTACGAGCAGTACTTC
CDR3: CASSVSLGVYEQYF